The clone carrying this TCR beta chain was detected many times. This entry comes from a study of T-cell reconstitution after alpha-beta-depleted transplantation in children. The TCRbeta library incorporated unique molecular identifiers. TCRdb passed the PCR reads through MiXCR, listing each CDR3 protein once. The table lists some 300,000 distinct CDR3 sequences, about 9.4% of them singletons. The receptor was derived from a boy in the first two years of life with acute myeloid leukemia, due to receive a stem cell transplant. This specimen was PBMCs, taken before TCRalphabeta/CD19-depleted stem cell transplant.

The CDR3 is CASSLLGGAFETQYF. Here the CDR3 DNA reads TGTGCCAGCAGTTTACTAGGGGGCGCGTTTGAGACCCAGTACTTC. V and J are TRBV12-3 or TRBV12-4 and TRBJ2-5, with 7 nucleotides matching TRBD1. J was trimmed by 5 bases and V by 2 bases; bases with no gene match: 8. CDR3 length: 15 residues.